Presented here are 12 T cell receptor beta chains from one specimen sequenced in a study of blood T cell repertoires in COVID-19. This table comes from immunoSEQ multiplex PCR, and its TCRdb copy is limited to in-frame clones, with some not included. The table lists just under 350,000 clones, under 95% of them singletons. What was sequenced was peripheral blood. The receptors here all came from a woman younger than 35 who had recovered from COVID-19.

This sequence joins TRBV6-5 and TRBJ1-1; 7 bases match TRBD1. Trimming took 10 bases from V and 4 from J; bases not matched to a gene: 9. This CDR3 comprises 13 residues. The germline gives CDR1 MNHEY, CDR2 SVGAGI. CDR3 protein: CAISLAGGTEAFF. In DNA form, the CDR3 reads TGTGCCATCTCACTCGCAGGGGGCACTGAAGCTTTCTTT.

The J gene is TRBJ2-1, the V gene TRBV5-1, with no clear D. There are 14 residues in the CDR3. From germline, CDR1 is SGHRS and CDR2 YFSETQ. Trimming stripped 0 bases from V and 10 bases from J, with 14 bases between. The CDR3 is CASSLGQVTWEQFF. CDR3 nucleotide sequence: TGCGCCAGCAGCTTGGGGCAAGTGACATGGGAGCAGTTCTTC. The whole variable domain, filled in from reference TRBV5-1 and TRBJ2-1, reads KAGVTQTPRYLIKTRGQQVTLSCSPISGHRSVSWYQQTPGQGLQFLFEYFSETQRNKGNFPGRFSGRQFSNSRSEMNVSTLELGDSALYLCASSLGQVTWEQFFGPGTRLTVL.

Here the CDR3 reads CASRSGTSTDTQYF. DNA for the CDR3: TGTGCCAGCAGAAGCGGGACTAGCACAGATACGCAGTATTTT. The rearrangement uses TRBV6-5 and TRBJ2-3; 7 bases align to TRBD2. The CDR3 runs to 14 residues. V was clipped by 6 bases and J by 0 bases; unmatched bases: 3. Germline-derived CDR1 and CDR2 are MNHEY and SVGAGI.

The chain is built from TRBV6-2 or TRBV6-3 and TRBJ2-5; a possible D gene is TRBD2 (5 bases). The germline V gene has CDR1 MNHEY and CDR2 SVGEGT. There are 12 residues in the CDR3. V gave up 3 bases and J gave up 5 bases, with 7 bases separating them. This chain's CDR3 is CASSYGEETQYF. The CDR3 DNA reads as TGTGCCAGCAGTTATGGGGAGGAGACCCAGTACTTC.

The chain recombines TRBV13 with TRBJ2-1; 14 nucleotides agree with TRBD2. The CDR3 totals 15 residues. J lost 11 bases, V lost 4 bases, and 7 bases had no gene match. The germline CDR1 and CDR2 sequences are PRHDT and FYEKMQ (reference sequence). The CDR3 spells CASSSRLAGGLKQFF. The CDR3 DNA reads TGTGCCAGCAGCTCCAGACTAGCGGGAGGGCTTAAGCAGTTCTTC.

The chain employs TRBV3-1 (or the pseudogene TRBV3-2) and TRBJ2-1, with TRBD2 matching 14 bases. Trimming took 6 bases from V and 6 from J; bases not matched to a gene: 4. The germline V gene encodes CDR1 LGHDT and CDR2 YNNKEL (reference sequence). The CDR3 totals 15 residues. CDR3 bases: TGTGCCAGCAGTTCGGGACTAGCGGGAGTCAATGAGCAGTTCTTC. Its translation: CASSSGLAGVNEQFF.

The V and J genes are TRBV24-1 and TRBJ2-5; 8 bases align to TRBD2. This CDR3 comprises 12 residues. The V segment lost 9 bases and the J segment 6 bases; nucleotides outside the gene matches: 5. CDR1 KGHDR and CDR2 SFDVKD come from the germline V gene. Written as DNA, the CDR3 is TGTGCCACCTCGGGACTAGTAAAGACCCAGTACTTC. It is translated as CATSGLVKTQYF.

The V call is TRBV4-1, the J call TRBJ1-2, with D perhaps matching TRBD1 (5 bases). This CDR3 spans 16 amino acids. With 1 base removed from V and 4 bases from J, the gap between germline ends came to 16 bases. CDR1 is MGHRA, CDR2 YSYEKL, per germline. The CDR3 protein is CASSQGPAGTSYGYTF. The CDR3 bases are TGCGCCAGCAGCCAAGGGCCCGCAGGGACTTCCTATGGCTACACCTTC.

This rearrangement joins TRBV5-5 to TRBJ2-1; possible D gene TRBD2, 6 bases. V lost 5 bases and J lost 0, with 12 bases in between. The germline CDR1 and CDR2 sequences are SGHKS and YYEKEE (reference sequence). This CDR3 has 15 amino acids. The CDR3 reads CASSGTFSSYNEQFF. CDR3 nucleotide sequence: TGTGCCAGCAGTGGGACTTTTAGCTCCTACAATGAGCAGTTCTTC. Using reference TRBV5-5 and TRBJ2-1 for the parts outside the CDR3, the full variable domain is DAGVTQSPTHLIKTRGQQVTLRCSPISGHKSVSWYQQVLGQGPQFIFQYYEKEERGRGNFPDRFSARQFPNYSSELNVNALLLGDSALYLCASSGTFSSYNEQFFGPGTRLTVL.

The CDR3 DNA sequence: TGTGCCAGCAGCTCTAGAGGGCCAGGGGAAAACTATGGCTACACCTTC. It translates to CASSSRGPGENYGYTF. V gene TRBV11-3 combines with J gene TRBJ1-2, with D perhaps TRBD1 (6 bases). V gave up 4 bases and J gave up 2 bases, with 17 bases separating them. In germline, CDR1 is SGHNT, CDR2 YENEEA. The CDR3 extends over 16 amino acids.

The gene calls are TRBV27 and TRBJ1-1; no reliable D call. CDR1 MNHEY and CDR2 SMNVEV come from the germline V gene (reference sequence). There are 13 residues in the CDR3. Deletions cut 0 bases from V and 4 bases from J, with 6 bases between. The CDR3 DNA follows: TGTGCCAGCAGTTTATCAGTGAGCACTGAAGCTTTCTTT. Amino acids: CASSLSVSTEAFF.

This clone was detected once. The CDR3 DNA sequence: TGTGCCAGCAGCCCTCCGGGAGGGGGAGAGACCCAGTACTTC. This translates into CASSPPGGGETQYF. The chain is built from TRBV7-2 and TRBJ2-5; the match to TRBD2 covers 8 bases. Germline V gene data show CDR1 as SGHTA and CDR2 as FQGNSA. CDR3 length: 14 residues. Trimming removed 5 bases from V and 4 bases from J; junction bases left unmatched: 6.